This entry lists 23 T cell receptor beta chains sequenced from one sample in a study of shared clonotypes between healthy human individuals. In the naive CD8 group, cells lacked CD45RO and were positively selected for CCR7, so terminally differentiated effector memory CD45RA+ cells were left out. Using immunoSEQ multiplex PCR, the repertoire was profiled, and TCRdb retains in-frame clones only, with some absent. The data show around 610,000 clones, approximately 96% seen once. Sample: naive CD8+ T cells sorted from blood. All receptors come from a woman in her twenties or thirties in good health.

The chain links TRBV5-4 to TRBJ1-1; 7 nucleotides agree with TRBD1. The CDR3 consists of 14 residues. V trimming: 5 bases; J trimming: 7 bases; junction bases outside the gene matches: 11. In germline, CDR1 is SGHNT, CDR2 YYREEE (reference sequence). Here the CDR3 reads CASSYDRAVREAFF. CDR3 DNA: TGTGCCAGCAGTTATGACAGGGCCGTCCGTGAAGCTTTCTTT. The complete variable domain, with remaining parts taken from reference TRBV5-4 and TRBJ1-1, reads ETGVTQSPTHLIKTRGQQVTLRCSSQSGHNTVSWYQQALGQGPQFIFQYYREEENGRGNFPPRFSGLQFPNYSSELNVNALELDDSALYLCASSYDRAVREAFFGQGTRLTVV.

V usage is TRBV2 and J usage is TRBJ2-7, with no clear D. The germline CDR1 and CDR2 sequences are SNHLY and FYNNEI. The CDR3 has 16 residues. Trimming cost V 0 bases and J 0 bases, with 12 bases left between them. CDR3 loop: CASSEAPAVTSYEQYF. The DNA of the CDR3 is TGTGCCAGCAGTGAAGCGCCGGCAGTTACCTCCTACGAGCAGTACTTC.

The CDR3, as DNA: TGCGCCAGCAGCTTGGTAGGGGCGGGAGGGATCGAGACCCAGTACTTC. This codes for CASSLVGAGGIETQYF. The chain couples TRBV5-1 to TRBJ2-5, with TRBD2 matching over 9 bases. Losses at the gene ends were 0 bases for V and 5 bases for J; bases not matched to a gene: 8. Germline CDR1 and CDR2: SGHRS and YFSETQ. The CDR3 sequence is 16 residues long.

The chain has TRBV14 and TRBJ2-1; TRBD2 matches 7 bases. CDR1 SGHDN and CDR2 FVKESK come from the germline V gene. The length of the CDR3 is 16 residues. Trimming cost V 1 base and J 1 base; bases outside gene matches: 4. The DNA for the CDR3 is TGTGCCAGCAGCCAAGCTGGGCGGGGGTCCTACAATGAGCAGTTCTTC. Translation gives CASSQAGRGSYNEQFF.

The CDR3 loop is CASSLRGMASYEQYF. In nucleotides, the CDR3 is TGTGCCAGCAGCTTGCGCGGGATGGCCTCCTACGAGCAGTACTTC. The chain links TRBV5-6 to TRBJ2-7; perhaps TRBD2 as D (6 bases). This CDR3 is 15 amino acids long. Trimming left V 1 base short and J 0 bases short, with 11 bases between. The V gene's germline CDR1 is SGHDT and CDR2 YYEEEE. The variable domain in full, completed from reference TRBV5-6 and TRBJ2-7, reads DAGVTQSPTHLIKTRGQQVTLRCSPKSGHDTVSWYQQALGQGPQFIFQYYEEEERQRGNFPDRFSGHQFPNYSSELNVNALLLGDSALYLCASSLRGMASYEQYFGPGTRLTVT.

As DNA, the CDR3 is TGTGCCAGCAGCTTACATCTGAACACTGAAGCTTTCTTT. Translated: CASSLHLNTEAFF. The chain couples TRBV7-2 to TRBJ1-1; D gene uncertain. There are 13 residues in the CDR3. Trimming left V 2 bases short and J 0 bases short, with 4 bases between. CDR1 is SGHTA and CDR2 is FQGNSA in the germline V gene.

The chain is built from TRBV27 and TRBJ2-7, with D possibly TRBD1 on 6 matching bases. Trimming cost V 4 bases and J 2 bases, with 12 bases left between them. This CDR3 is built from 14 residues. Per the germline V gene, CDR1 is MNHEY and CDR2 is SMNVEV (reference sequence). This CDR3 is CASSSTRGPYEQYF. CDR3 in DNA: TGTGCCAGCAGTTCGACCAGGGGACCCTACGAGCAGTACTTC.

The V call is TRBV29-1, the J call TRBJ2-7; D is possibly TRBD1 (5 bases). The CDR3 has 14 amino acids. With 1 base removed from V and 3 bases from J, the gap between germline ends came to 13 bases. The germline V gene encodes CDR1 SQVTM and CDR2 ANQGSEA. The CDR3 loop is CSVEGWGGNYEQYF. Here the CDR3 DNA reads TGCAGCGTTGAAGGGTGGGGCGGCAACTACGAGCAGTACTTC.

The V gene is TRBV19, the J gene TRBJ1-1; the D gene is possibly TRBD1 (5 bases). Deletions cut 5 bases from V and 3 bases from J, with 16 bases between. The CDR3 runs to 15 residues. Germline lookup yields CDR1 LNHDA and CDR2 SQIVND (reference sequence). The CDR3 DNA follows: TGTGCCAGTAGTTTCGAGGGGTTTATGTACACTGAAGCTTTCTTT. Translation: CASSFEGFMYTEAFF. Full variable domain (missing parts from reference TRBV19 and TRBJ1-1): DGGITQSPKYLFRKEGQNVTLSCEQNLNHDAMYWYRQDPGQGLRLIYYSQIVNDFQKGDIAEGYSVSREKKESFPLTVTSAQKNPTAFYLCASSFEGFMYTEAFFGQGTRLTVV.

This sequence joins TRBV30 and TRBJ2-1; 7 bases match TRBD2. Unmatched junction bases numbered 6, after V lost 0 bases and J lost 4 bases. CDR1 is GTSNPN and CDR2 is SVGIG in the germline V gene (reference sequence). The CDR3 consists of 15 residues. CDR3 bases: TGTGCCTGGAGTGTATTGGGGGGGGTTTACAATGAGCAGTTCTTC. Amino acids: CAWSVLGGVYNEQFF. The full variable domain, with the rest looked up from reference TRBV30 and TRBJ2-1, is SQTIHQWPATLVQPVGSPLSLECTVEGTSNPNLYWYRQAAGRGLQLLFYSVGIGQISSEVPQNLSASRPQDRQFILSSKKLLLSDSGFYLCAWSVLGGVYNEQFFGPGTRLTVL.

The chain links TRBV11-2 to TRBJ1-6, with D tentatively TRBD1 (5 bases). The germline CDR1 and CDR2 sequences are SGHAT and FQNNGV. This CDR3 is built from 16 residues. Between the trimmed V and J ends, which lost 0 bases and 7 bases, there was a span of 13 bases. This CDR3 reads CASSLDSTGANSPLHF. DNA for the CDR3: TGTGCCAGCAGCTTAGATAGTACAGGAGCAAATTCACCCCTCCACTTT.

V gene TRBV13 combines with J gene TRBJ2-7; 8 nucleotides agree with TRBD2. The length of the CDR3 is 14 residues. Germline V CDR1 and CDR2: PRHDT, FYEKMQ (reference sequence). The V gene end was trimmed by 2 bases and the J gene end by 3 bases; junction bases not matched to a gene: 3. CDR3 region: CASSLRGLVYEQYF. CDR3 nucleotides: TGTGCCAGCAGCTTAAGGGGACTAGTCTACGAGCAGTACTTC.

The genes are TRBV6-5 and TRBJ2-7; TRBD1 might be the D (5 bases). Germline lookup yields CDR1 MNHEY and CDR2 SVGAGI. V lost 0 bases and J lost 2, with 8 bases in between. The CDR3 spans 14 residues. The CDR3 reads CASSYSGLAYEQYF. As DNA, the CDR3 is TGTGCCAGCAGTTACTCGGGGCTAGCCTACGAGCAGTACTTC.

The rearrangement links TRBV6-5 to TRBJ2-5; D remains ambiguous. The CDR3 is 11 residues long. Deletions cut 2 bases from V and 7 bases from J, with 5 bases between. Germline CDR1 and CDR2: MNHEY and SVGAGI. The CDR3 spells CASSYGWTQYF. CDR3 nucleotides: TGTGCCAGCAGTTACGGCTGGACCCAGTACTTC.

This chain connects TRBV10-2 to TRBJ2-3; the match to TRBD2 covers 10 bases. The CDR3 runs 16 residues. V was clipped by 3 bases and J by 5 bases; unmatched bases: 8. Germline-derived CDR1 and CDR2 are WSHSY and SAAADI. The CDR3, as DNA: TGCGCCAGCAGTGAAGAACTAGCGGGAACCGGAGATACGCAGTATTTT. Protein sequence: CASSEELAGTGDTQYF.

The CDR3 protein is CASSTTGQTYEQYF. The DNA of the CDR3 is TGTGCCAGTAGCACTACGGGACAAACCTACGAGCAGTACTTC. The chain employs TRBV19 and TRBJ2-7, with a weak D call TRBD1 (6 bases). This CDR3 comprises 14 residues. Germline V gene lookup returns CDR1 LNHDA and CDR2 SQIVND (reference sequence). Trimming stripped 6 bases from V and 2 bases from J, with 14 bases between.

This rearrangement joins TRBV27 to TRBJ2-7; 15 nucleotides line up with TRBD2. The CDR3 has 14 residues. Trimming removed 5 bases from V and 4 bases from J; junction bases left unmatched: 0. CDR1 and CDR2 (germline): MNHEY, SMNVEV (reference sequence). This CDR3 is CASSGTSGGYEQYF. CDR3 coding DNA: TGTGCCAGCAGTGGGACTAGCGGGGGGTACGAGCAGTACTTC.

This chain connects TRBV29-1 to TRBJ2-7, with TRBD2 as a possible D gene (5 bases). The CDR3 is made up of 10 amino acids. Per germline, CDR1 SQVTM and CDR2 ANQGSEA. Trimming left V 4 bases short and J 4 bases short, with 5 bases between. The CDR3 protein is CSVGGYEQYF. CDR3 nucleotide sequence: TGCAGCGTTGGCGGGTACGAGCAGTACTTC.

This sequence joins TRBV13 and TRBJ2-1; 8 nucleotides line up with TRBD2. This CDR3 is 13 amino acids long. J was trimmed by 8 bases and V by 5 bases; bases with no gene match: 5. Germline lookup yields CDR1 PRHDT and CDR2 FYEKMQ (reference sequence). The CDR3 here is CASSREGSYEQFF. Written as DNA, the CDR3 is TGTGCCAGCAGCCGGGAGGGGAGCTATGAGCAGTTCTTC.

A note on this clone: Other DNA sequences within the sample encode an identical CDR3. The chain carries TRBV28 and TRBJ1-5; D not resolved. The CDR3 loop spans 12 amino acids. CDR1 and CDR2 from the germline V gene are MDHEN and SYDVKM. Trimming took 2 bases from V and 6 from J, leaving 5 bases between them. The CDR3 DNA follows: TGTGCCAGCAGTTTAAAGGGTCAGCCCCAGCATTTT. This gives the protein CASSLKGQPQHF.

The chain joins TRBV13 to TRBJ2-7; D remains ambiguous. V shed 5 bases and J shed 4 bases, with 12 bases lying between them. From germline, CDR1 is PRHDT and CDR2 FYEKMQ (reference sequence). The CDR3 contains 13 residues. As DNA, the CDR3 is TGTGCCAGCAGCAACGGACCGAAGTACGAGCAGTACTTC. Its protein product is CASSNGPKYEQYF.

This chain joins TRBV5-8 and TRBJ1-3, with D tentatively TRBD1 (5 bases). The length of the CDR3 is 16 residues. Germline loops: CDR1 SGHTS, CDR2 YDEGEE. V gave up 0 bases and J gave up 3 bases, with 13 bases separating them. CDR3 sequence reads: CASSLGYRTIGNTIYF. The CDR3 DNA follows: TGTGCCAGCAGCTTGGGGTACAGGACAATTGGAAACACCATATATTTT.

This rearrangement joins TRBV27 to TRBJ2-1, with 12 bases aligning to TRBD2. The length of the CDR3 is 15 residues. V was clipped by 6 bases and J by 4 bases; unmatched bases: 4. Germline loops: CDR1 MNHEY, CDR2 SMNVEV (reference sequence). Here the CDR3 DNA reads TGTGCCAGCAGCCCCGGACTAGCGGGGTACAATGAGCAGTTCTTC. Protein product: CASSPGLAGYNEQFF.